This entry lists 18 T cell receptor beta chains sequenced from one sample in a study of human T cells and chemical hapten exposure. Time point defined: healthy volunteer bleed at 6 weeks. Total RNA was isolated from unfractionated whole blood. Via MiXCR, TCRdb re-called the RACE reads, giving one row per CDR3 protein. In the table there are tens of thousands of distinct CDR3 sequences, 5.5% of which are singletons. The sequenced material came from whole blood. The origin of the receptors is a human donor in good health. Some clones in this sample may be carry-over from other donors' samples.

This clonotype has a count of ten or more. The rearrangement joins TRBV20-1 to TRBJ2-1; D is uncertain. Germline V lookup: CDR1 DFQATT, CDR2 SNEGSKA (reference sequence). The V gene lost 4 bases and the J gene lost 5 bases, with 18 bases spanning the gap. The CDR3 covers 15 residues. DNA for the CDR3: TGCAGTGCTAACCCACCTAATTACTGGAACAATGAGCAGTTCTTC. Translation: CSANPPNYWNNEQFF.

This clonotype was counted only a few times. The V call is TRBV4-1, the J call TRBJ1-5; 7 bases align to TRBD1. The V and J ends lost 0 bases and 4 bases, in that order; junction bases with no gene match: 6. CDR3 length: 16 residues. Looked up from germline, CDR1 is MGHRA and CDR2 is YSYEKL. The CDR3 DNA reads TGCGCCAGCAGCCAAGAGGACGCAGGGGGTAATCAGCCCCAGCATTTT. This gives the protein CASSQEDAGGNQPQHF.

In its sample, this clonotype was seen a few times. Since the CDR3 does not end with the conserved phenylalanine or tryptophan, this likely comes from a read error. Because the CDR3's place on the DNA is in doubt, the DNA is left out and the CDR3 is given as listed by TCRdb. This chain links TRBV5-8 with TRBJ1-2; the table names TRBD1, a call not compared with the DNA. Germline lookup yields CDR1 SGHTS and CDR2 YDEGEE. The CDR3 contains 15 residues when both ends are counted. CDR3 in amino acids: CASSLAIGTVAAVRV.

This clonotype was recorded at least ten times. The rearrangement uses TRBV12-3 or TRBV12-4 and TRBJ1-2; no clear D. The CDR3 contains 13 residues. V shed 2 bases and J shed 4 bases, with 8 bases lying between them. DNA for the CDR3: TGTGCCAGCAGTTTACCGGGTGGCTATGGCTACACCTTC. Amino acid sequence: CASSLPGGYGYTF.

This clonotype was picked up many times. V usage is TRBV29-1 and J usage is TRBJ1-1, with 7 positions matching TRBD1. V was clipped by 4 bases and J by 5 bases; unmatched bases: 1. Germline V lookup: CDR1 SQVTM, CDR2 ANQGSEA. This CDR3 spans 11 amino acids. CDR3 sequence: CSVVDRTEAFF. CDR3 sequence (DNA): TGCAGCGTTGTGGACAGGACTGAAGCTTTCTTT.

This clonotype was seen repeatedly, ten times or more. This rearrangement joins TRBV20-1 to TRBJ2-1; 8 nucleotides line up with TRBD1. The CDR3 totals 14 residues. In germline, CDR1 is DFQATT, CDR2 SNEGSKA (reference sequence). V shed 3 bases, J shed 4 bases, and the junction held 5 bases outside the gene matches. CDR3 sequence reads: CSASGTGVYNEQFF. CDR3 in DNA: TGCAGTGCTAGTGGGACAGGCGTTTACAATGAGCAGTTCTTC.

The CDR3 protein is CASSLGTGGLYEQYF. The CDR3 DNA reads TGTGCCAGCAGTCTGGGGACAGGGGGTTTATACGAGCAGTACTTC. The chain employs TRBV6-5 and TRBJ2-7; 11 bases agree with TRBD1. The germline gives CDR1 MNHEY, CDR2 SVGAGI. The CDR3 runs 15 residues. Losses at the gene ends were 5 bases for V and 4 bases for J; bases not matched to a gene: 7.

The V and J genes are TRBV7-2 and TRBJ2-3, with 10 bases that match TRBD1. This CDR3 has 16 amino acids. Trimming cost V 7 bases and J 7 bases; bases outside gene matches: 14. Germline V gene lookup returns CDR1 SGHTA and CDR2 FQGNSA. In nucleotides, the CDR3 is TGTGCCAGCACCCAGGATGGACAGGGGGGGTATAATACGCAGTATTTT. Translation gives CASTQDGQGGYNTQYF.

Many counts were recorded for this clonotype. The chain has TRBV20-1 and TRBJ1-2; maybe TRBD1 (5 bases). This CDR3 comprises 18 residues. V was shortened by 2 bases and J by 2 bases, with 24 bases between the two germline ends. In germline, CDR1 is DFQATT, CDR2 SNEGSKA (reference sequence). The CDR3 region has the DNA TGCAGTGCTAGACCGCCTGGGGCAGGGACCTACCTCAACTATGGCTACACCTTC. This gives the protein CSARPPGAGTYLNYGYTF.

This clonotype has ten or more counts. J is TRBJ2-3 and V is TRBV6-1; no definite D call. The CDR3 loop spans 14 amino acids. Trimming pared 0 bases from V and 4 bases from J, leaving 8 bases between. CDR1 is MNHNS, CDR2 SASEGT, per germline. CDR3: CASSEAAAADTQYF. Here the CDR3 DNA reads TGTGCCAGCAGTGAAGCTGCGGCGGCAGATACGCAGTATTTT.

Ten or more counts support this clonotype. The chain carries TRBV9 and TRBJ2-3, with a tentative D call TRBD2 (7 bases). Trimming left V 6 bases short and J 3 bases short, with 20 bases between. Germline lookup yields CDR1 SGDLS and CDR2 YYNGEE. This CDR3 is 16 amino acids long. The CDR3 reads CASTDGWGGATDTQYF. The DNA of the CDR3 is TGTGCCAGCACCGACGGATGGGGGGGGGCGACAGATACGCAGTATTTT.

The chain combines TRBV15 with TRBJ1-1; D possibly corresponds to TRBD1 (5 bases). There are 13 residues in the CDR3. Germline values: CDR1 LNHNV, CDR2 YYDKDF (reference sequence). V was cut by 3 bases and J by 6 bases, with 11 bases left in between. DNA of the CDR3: TGTGCCACCAGCAGCCAGGGTCACCCTGAAGCTTTCTTT. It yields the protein CATSSQGHPEAFF.

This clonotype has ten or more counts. CDR3 loop: CSVEDAHALAGGPGGTGELFF. CDR3 DNA sequence: TGCAGCGTTGAAGATGCCCATGCGCTAGCGGGAGGGCCCGGAGGTACCGGGGAGCTGTTTTTT. The rearrangement joins TRBV29-1 to TRBJ2-2; 12 bases fit TRBD2. The CDR3 length is 21 residues. Germline V lookup: CDR1 SQVTM, CDR2 ANQGSEA. V gave up 0 bases and J gave up 5 bases; unmatched junction bases: 19.

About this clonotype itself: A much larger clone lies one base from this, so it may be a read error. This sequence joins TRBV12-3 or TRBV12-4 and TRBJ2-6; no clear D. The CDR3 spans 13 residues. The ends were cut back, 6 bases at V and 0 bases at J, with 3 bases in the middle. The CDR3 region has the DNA TGTGCCAGCAGCTACTCTGGGGCCAACGTCCTGACTTTC. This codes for CASSYSGANVLTF.

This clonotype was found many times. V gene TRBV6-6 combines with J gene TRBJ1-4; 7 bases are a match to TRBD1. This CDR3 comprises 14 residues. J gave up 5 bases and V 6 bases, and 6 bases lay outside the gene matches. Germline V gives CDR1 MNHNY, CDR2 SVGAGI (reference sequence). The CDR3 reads CASRRDSGNEKLFF. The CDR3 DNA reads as TGTGCCAGCAGGAGGGACAGCGGGAATGAAAAACTGTTTTTT.

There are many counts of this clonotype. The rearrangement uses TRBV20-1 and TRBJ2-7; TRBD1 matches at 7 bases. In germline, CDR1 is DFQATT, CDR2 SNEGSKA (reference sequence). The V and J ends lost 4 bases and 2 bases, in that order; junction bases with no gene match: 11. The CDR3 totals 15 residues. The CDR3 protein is CSATDLTGVPYEQYF. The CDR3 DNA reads TGCAGTGCTACCGACTTAACAGGGGTTCCCTACGAGCAGTACTTC.

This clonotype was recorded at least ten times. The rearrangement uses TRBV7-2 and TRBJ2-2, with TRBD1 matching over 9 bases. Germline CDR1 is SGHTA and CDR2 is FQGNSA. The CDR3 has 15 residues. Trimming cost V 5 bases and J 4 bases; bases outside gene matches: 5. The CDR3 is CASSPRTGVTGELFF. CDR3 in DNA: TGTGCCAGCAGCCCCCGGACAGGGGTCACCGGGGAGCTGTTTTTT.

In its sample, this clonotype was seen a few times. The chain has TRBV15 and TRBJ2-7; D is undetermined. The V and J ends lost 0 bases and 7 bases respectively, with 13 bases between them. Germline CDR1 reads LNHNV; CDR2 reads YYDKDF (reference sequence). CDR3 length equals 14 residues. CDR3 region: CATSRDLGPGEQYF. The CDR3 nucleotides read TGTGCCACCAGCAGAGATCTAGGTCCGGGTGAGCAGTACTTC. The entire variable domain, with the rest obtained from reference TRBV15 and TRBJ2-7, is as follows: DAMVIQNPRYQVTQFGKPVTLSCSQTLNHNVMYWYQQKSSQAPKLLFHYYDKDFNNEADTPDNFQSRRPNTSFCFLDIRSPGLGDTAMYLCATSRDLGPGEQYFGPGTRLTVT.